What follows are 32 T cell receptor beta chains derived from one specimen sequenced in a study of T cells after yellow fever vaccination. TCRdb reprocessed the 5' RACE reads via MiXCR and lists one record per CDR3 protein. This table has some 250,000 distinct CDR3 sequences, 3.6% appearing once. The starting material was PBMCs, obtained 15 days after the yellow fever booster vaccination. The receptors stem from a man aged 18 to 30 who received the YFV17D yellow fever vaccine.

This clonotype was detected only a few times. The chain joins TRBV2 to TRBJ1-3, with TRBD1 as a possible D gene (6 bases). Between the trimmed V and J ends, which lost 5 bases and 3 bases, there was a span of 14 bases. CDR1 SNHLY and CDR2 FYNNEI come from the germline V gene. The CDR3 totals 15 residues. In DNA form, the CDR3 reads TGTGCCAGCAGTAGTACAGGGACTAATGGAAACACCATATATTTT. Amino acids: CASSSTGTNGNTIYF.

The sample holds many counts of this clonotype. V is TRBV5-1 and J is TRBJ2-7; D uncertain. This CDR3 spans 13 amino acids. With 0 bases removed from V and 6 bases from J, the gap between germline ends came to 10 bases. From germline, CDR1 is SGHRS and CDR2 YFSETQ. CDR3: CASSLANTGEQYF. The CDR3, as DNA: TGCGCCAGCAGCTTGGCTAACACGGGCGAGCAGTACTTC.

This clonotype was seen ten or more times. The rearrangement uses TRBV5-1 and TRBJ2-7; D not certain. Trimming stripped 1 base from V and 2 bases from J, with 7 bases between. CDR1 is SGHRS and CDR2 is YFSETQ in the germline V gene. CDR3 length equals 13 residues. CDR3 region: CASSLTRPYEQYF. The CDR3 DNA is TGCGCCAGCAGCTTGACCAGACCCTACGAGCAGTACTTC. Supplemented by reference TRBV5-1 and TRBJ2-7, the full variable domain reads KAGVTQTPRYLIKTRGQQVTLSCSPISGHRSVSWYQQTPGQGLQFLFEYFSETQRNKGNFPGRFSGRQFSNSRSEMNVSTLELGDSALYLCASSLTRPYEQYFGPGTRLTVT.

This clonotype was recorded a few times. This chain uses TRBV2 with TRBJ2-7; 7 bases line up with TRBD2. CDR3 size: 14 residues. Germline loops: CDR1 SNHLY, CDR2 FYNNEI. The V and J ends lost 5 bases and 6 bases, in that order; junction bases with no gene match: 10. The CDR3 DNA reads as TGTGCCAGCAGTCCCGGGACTACGGTGGGCGAGCAGTACGTC. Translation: CASSPGTTVGEQYV.

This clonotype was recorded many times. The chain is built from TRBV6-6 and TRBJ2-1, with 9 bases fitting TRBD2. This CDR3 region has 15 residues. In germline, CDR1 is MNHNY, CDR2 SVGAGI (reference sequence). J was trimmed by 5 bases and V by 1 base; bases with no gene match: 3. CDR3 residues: CASSYLAGDDNEQFF. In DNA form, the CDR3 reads TGTGCCAGCAGTTACTTAGCGGGGGACGACAATGAGCAGTTCTTC.

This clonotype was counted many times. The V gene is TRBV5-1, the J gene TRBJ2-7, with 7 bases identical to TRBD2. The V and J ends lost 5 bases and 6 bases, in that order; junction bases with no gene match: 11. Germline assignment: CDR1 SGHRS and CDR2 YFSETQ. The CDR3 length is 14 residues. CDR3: CASRPRGDPGEQYF. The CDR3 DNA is TGCGCCAGCAGGCCTCGGGGGGATCCAGGCGAGCAGTACTTC.

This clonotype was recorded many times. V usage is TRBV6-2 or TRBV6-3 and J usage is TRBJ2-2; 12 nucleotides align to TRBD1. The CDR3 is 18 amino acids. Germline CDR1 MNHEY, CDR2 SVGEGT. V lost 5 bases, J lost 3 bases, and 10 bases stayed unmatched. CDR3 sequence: CASSGRDRGLVDTGELFF. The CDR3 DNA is TGTGCCAGCAGTGGCCGGGACAGGGGGCTTGTTGACACCGGGGAGCTGTTTTTT.

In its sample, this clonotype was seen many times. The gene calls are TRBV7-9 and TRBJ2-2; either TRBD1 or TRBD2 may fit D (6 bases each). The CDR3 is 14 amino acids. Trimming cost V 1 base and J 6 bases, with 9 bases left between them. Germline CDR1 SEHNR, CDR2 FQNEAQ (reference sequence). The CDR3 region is CASSLEEGAGELFF. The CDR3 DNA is TGTGCCAGCAGCTTAGAGGAGGGGGCCGGGGAGCTGTTTTTT.

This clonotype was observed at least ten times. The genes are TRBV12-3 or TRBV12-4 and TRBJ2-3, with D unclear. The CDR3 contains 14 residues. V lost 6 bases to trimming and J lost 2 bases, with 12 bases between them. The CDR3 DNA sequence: TGTGCCAGCAGGGCGGTGGCGGACACAGATACGCAGTATTTT. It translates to CASRAVADTDTQYF.

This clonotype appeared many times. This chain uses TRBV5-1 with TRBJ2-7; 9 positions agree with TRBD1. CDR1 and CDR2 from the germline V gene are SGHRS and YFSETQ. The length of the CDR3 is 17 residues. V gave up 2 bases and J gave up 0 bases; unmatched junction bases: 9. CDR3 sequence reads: CASSFVPGQGNSYEQYF. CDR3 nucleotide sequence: TGCGCCAGCAGCTTCGTCCCGGGACAGGGTAACTCCTACGAGCAGTACTTC. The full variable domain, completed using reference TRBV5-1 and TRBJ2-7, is KAGVTQTPRYLIKTRGQQVTLSCSPISGHRSVSWYQQTPGQGLQFLFEYFSETQRNKGNFPGRFSGRQFSNSRSEMNVSTLELGDSALYLCASSFVPGQGNSYEQYFGPGTRLTVT.

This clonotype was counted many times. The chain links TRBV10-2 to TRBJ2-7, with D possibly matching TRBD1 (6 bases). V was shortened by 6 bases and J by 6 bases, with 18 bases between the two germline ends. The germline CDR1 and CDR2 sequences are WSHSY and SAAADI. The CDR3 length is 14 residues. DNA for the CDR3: TGCGCCAGCAGGGCACAGGGTCTCGGAACCGAGCAGTACTTC. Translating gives CASRAQGLGTEQYF.

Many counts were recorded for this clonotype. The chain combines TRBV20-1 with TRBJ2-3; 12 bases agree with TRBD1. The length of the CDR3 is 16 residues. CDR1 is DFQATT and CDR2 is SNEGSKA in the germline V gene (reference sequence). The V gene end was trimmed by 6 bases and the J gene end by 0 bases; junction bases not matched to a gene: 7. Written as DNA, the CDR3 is TGCAGTGCAACCGGGACAGGGGGCTCGAGCACAGATACGCAGTATTTT. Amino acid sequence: CSATGTGGSSTDTQYF.

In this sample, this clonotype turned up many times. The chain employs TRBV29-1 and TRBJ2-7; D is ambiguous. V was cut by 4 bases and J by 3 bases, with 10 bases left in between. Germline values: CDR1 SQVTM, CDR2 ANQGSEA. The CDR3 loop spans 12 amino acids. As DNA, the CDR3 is TGCAGCGTTGGGGCCAGACTCTACGAGCAGTACTTC. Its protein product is CSVGARLYEQYF.

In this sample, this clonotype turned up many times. The CDR3 region is CASSPNPGQTGTDTQYF. DNA of the CDR3: TGCGCCAGCAGTCCGAATCCGGGACAGACAGGGACAGATACGCAGTATTTT. The chain joins TRBV5-1 to TRBJ2-3; 7 positions agree with TRBD1. The CDR3 runs to 17 residues. Germline assignment: CDR1 SGHRS and CDR2 YFSETQ. The trim removed 5 bases at V and 3 bases at J, leaving 15 bases unmatched. Full variable domain (rest looked up from reference TRBV5-1 and TRBJ2-3): KAGVTQTPRYLIKTRGQQVTLSCSPISGHRSVSWYQQTPGQGLQFLFEYFSETQRNKGNFPGRFSGRQFSNSRSEMNVSTLELGDSALYLCASSPNPGQTGTDTQYFGPGTRLTVL.

CDR3 nucleotides: TGTGCCAGCAGCGCAGGGACTAGCGGGGGATCCTCCTACGAGCAGTACTTC. Protein product: CASSAGTSGGSSYEQYF. The V gene is TRBV11-3, the J gene TRBJ2-7; 14 bases line up with TRBD2. CDR3 size: 17 residues. CDR1 SGHNT and CDR2 YENEEA come from the germline V gene. Trimming removed 5 bases from V and 0 bases from J; junction bases left unmatched: 6.

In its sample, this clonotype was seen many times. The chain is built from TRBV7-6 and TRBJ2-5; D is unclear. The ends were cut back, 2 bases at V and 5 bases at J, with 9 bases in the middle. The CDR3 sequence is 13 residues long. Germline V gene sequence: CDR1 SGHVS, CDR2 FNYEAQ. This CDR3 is CASSLRDVETQYF. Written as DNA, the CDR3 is TGTGCCAGCAGCTTAAGGGATGTCGAGACCCAGTACTTC.

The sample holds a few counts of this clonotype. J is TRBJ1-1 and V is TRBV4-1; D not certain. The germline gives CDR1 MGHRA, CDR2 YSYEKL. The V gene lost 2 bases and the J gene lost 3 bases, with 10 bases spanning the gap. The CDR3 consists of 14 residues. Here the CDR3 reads CASSQTDWDTEAFF. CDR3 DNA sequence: TGCGCCAGCAGCCAAACGGACTGGGACACTGAAGCTTTCTTT.

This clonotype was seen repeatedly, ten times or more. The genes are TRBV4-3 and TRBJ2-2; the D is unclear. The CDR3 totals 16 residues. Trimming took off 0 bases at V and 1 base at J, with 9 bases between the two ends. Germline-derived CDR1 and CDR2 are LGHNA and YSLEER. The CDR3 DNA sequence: TGCGCCAGCAGCCAAGAGGTTTTGGGGAACACCGGGGAGCTGTTTTTT. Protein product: CASSQEVLGNTGELFF.

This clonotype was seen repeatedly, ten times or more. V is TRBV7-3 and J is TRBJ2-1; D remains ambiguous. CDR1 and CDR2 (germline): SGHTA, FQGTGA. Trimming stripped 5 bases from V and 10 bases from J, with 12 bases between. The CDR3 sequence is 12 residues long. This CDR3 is CASSPDKAEQFF. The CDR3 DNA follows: TGTGCCAGCAGCCCAGATAAAGCGGAGCAGTTCTTC. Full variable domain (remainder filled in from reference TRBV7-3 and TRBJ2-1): GAGVSQTPSNKVTEKGKYVELRCDPISGHTALYWYRQSLGQGPEFLIYFQGTGAADDSGLPNDRFFAVRPEGSVSTLKIQRTERGDSAVYLCASSPDKAEQFFGPGTRLTVL.

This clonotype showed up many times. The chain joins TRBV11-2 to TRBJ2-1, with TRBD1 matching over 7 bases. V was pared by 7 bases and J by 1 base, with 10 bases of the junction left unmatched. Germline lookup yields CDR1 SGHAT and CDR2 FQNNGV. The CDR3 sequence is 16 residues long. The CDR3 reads CASNRDSSRSYNEQFF. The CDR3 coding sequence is TGTGCCAGCAATCGGGACAGCTCCCGATCCTACAATGAGCAGTTCTTC.

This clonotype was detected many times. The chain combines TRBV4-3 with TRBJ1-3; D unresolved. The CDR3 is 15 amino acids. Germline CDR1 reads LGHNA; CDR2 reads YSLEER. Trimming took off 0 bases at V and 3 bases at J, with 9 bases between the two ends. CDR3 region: CASSQERFLGNTIYF. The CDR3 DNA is TGCGCCAGCAGCCAAGAGCGGTTCCTTGGAAACACCATATATTTT.

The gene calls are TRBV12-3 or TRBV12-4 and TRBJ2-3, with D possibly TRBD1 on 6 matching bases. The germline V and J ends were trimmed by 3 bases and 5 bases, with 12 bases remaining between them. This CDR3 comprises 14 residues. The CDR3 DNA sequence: TGTGCCAGCAGTTTGGTACAGGGTCAAGATACGCAGTATTTT. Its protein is CASSLVQGQDTQYF.

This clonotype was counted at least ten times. CDR3 bases: TGCGCCAGCAGTCGGGGGTGGGTCGAGCAGTACGTC. It codes for CASSRGWVEQYV. The rearrangement joins TRBV10-2 to TRBJ2-7; tentative D call: TRBD2 (6 bases). V gave up 5 bases and J gave up 6 bases, with 11 bases separating them. Germline V CDR1 and CDR2: WSHSY, SAAADI. The CDR3 spans 12 residues.

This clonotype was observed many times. The CDR3 sequence is CASSLWGTSGTYEQYF. Written as DNA, the CDR3 is TGTGCCAGCAGCTTATGGGGGACTAGCGGAACCTACGAGCAGTACTTC. The chain joins TRBV7-9 to TRBJ2-7; 11 bases match TRBD2. Germline V gene data show CDR1 as SEHNR and CDR2 as FQNEAQ (reference sequence). The CDR3 covers 16 residues. J was trimmed by 2 bases and V by 2 bases; bases with no gene match: 5.

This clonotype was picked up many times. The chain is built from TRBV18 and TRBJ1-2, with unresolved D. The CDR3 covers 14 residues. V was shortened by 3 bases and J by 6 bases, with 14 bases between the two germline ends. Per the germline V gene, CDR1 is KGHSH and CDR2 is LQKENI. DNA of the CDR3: TGTGCCAGCTCACCCAAGTGGTCAGAAAATGGCTACACCTTC. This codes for CASSPKWSENGYTF.

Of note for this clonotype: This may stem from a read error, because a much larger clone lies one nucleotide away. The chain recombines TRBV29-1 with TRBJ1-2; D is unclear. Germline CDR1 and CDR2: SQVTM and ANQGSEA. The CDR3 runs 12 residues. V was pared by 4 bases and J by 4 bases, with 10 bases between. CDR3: CSVGVESYGYTF. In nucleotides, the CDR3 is TGCAGCGTTGGAGTAGAAAGCTATGGCTACACCTTC.

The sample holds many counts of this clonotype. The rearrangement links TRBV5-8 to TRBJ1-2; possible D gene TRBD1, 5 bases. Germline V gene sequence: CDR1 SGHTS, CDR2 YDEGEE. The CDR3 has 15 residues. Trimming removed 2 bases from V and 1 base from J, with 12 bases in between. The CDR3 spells CASSFYGRGNYGYTF. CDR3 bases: TGTGCCAGCAGCTTCTACGGTAGGGGTAACTATGGCTACACCTTC.

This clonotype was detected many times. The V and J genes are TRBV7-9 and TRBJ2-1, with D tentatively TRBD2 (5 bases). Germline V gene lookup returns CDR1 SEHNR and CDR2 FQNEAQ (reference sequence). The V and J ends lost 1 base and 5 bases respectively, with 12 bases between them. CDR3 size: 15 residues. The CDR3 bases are TGTGCCAGCAGCTTAGTGGCTAGCAACCACAATGAGCAGTTCTTC. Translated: CASSLVASNHNEQFF.

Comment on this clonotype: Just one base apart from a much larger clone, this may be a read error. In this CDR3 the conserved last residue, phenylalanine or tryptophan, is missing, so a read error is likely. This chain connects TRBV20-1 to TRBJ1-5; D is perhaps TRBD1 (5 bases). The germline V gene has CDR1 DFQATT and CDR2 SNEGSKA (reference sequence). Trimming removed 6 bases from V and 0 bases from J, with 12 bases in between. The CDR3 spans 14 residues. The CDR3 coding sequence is TGCAGTGCCCAGGGATTTTTTAGCAATCAGCCCCAGCATTAT. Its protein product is CSAQGFFSNQPQHY.

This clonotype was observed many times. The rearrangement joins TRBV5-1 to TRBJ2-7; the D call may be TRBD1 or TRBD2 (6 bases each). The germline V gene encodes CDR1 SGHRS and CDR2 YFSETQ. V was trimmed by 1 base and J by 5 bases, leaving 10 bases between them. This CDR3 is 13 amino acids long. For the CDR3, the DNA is TGCGCCAGCAGCTTGTCCGGGGGCAACGAGCAGTACGTC. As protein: CASSLSGGNEQYV.

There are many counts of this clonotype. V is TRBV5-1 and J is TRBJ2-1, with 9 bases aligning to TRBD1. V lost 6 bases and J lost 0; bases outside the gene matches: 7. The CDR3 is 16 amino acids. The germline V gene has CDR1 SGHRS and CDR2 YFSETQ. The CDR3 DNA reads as TGCGCCAGCACGGTACAGGGGGCTTTCTCCTACAATGAGCAGTTCTTC. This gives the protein CASTVQGAFSYNEQFF.

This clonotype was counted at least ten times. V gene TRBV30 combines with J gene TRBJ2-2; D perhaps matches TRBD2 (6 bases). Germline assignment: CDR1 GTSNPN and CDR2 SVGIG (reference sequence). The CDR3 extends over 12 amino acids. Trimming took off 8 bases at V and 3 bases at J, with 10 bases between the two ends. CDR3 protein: CAGRGHTGELFF. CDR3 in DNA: TGTGCCGGGCGGGGACACACCGGGGAGCTGTTTTTT.